This is a list of T cell receptor beta chains from one sample in a study of cytomegalovirus exposure and HLA in healthy donors. Sequencing was performed with immunoSEQ multiplex PCR; in TCRdb, only in-frame clones are kept and a portion is missing. The repertoire includes roughly 160,000 clones, more than 65% of them detected once, and roughly 1.2% sits in the top ten. The sequenced material came from PBMCs. Receptors were obtained from a woman aged 50 to 65 in good health and CMV-seronegative. CDR3s include the opening cysteine and the closing phenylalanine or tryptophan. D genes are given only for firm matches. Clone size appears in some rows only: once, few, many, or a class for an expanded clone.

v_call	j_call	clone_size	d_call	cdr3_nt	cdr3_aa
TRBV6-4	TRBJ2-3	few	TRBD2	TGTGCCAGCAAGGCGGGAGGGCACACAGATACGCAGTATTTT	CASKAGGHTDTQYF
TRBV6-1	TRBJ1-2	NA	NA	TGTGCCAGCAGTGCCGTAGGGGGTGACTATGGCTACACCTTC	CASSAVGGDYGYTF
TRBV7-9	TRBJ2-1	NA	TRBD2	TGTGCCAGCAGCTTAGCTAGCGGGCGAGTCTACAATGAGCAGTTCTTC	CASSLASGRVYNEQFF
TRBV27	TRBJ1-3	NA	NA	TGTGCCAGCAGTCCAAGGTCGGGGGTAGTGGGGGGAAACACCATATATTTT	CASSPRSGVVGGNTIYF
TRBV7-3	TRBJ2-5	NA	NA	TGTGCCAGCAGCTTAAGGGTCGGTAGCGGCGAGACCCAGTACTTC	CASSLRVGSGETQYF
TRBV2	TRBJ1-5	NA	NA	TGTGCCCACCGGGATTATAGCAATCAGCCCCAGCATTTT	CAHRDYSNQPQHF
TRBV6-6	TRBJ2-7	NA	TRBD1	TGTGCCAGCAGTTACTCGAGGGACAGGAATGTGGACTTC	CASSYSRDRNVDF
TRBV6-5	TRBJ1-1	NA	TRBD1	TGTGCCAGCACCAAACCCGGGACAGCAAACACTGAAGCTTTCTTT	CASTKPGTANTEAFF
TRBV7-2	TRBJ2-6	NA	TRBD1	TGTGCCAGCAGCCTAACTACAGGGGCCGGGGCCAACGTCCTGACTTTC	CASSLTTGAGANVLTF
TRBV19	TRBJ2-6	few	TRBD2	TGTGCCAGTACTACCTTGTCACCGGGGGGCTCTGGGGCCAACGTCCTGACTTTC	CASTTLSPGGSGANVLTF
TRBV9	TRBJ1-6	NA	NA	TGTGCCAGCAGCGTGTCACAGGAAAATTCACCCCTCCACTTT	CASSVSQENSPLHF
TRBV7-9	TRBJ2-5	NA	TRBD1	TGTGCCAGCAGCAAGAAAGGGGGCCCGGAGACCCAGTACTTC	CASSKKGGPETQYF
TRBV18	TRBJ1-1	NA	NA	TGTGCCAGCTCACCACGCGGGGCAACCACTGAAGCTTTCTTT	CASSPRGATTEAFF
TRBV11-2	TRBJ2-1	NA	TRBD1	TGTGCCAGCAGCTTATGGACAGGGATCTCCTACAATGAGCAGTTCTTC	CASSLWTGISYNEQFF
TRBV7-3	TRBJ2-5	NA	NA	TGTGCCGGCAGCCCAGGGGTGGGGGAGACCCAGTACTTC	CAGSPGVGETQYF
TRBV27	TRBJ2-2	NA	TRBD1	TGTGCCAGCAGTTTCCGCCAGACAGGGACGAACACCGGGGAGCTGTTTTTT	CASSFRQTGTNTGELFF
TRBV25-1	TRBJ2-5	NA	NA	TGTGCCAGCAGTGAATTTCAAGGGGTTTATCAAGAGACCCAGTACTTC	CASSEFQGVYQETQYF
TRBV2	TRBJ2-5	NA	TRBD2	TGTGCCAGCAGTGTTCCTAGCGGGGGGAGAGAGACCCAGTACTTC	CASSVPSGGRETQYF
TRBV30	TRBJ2-4	few	NA	TGTGCCTGGAGTGCAGCAGGGCTAGCCAAAAACATTCAGTACTTC	CAWSAAGLAKNIQYF
TRBV4-1	TRBJ1-4	NA	NA	TGCGCCAGCAGCCAAGTGGGGACTCCGGGGGAAAAACTGTTTTTT	CASSQVGTPGEKLFF
TRBV5-1	TRBJ2-3	NA	TRBD2	TGCGCCAGCAGGACTAGCGGGGATTTTACAGATACGCAGTATTTT	CASRTSGDFTDTQYF
TRBV4-1	TRBJ2-2	NA	NA	TGCGCCAGCAGCCAAGTCTCTAGAGGGAACACCGGGGAGCTGTTTTTT	CASSQVSRGNTGELFF
TRBV4-2	TRBJ1-4	NA	NA	TGTGCCAGCAGTTACAAGGTGGGGGGGGATGAAAAACTGTTTTTT	CASSYKVGGDEKLFF
TRBV2	TRBJ2-7	NA	NA	TGTGCCAGCAGTCAAAGTTTAACTTACGAGCAGTACTTC	CASSQSLTYEQYF
TRBV28	TRBJ1-3	NA	TRBD1	TGTGCCAGCAGTTTATGGGGGGACAGCTCTGGAAACACCATATATTTT	CASSLWGDSSGNTIYF
TRBV5-1	TRBJ2-1	NA	TRBD2	TGCGCCAGCAGCCCCTTTAGCGGGAGGATTGGGAATGAGCAGTTCTTC	CASSPFSGRIGNEQFF
TRBV4-2	TRBJ2-1	NA	TRBD2	TGTGCCAGCAGCCAAGATGCCCTAGCGGGGGCCTACAATGAGCAGTTCTTC	CASSQDALAGAYNEQFF
TRBV27	TRBJ1-5	NA	TRBD1	TGTGCCAGCAGTACAGGGGAGCGGCAGCCCCAGCATTTT	CASSTGERQPQHF
TRBV19	TRBJ1-1	few	NA	TGTGCCAGTAGTACCCCCCGCGGGGGACCCCCTGAAGCTTTCTTT	CASSTPRGGPPEAFF
TRBV5-4	TRBJ1-2	NA	NA	TGTGCCAGCAGCTTTCAATCGGGGGGCGCAAGCTATGGCTACACCTTC	CASSFQSGGASYGYTF
TRBV18	TRBJ2-2	NA	TRBD1	TGTGCCAGCTCACCACGGACAGGGGGGAACACCGGGGAGCTGTTTTTT	CASSPRTGGNTGELFF
TRBV5-1	TRBJ2-6	NA	TRBD1	TGCGCCAGCAGCTTGCAGGGGGCCCCTGGGGCCAACGTCCTGACTTTC	CASSLQGAPGANVLTF
TRBV9	TRBJ1-5	NA	TRBD1	TGTGCCAGCGCAGGGGGAAGCGATCAGCCCCAGCATTTT	CASAGGSDQPQHF